The entry below describes one T cell receptor (beta chain). Here immunoSEQ multiplex PCR was the method, and the copy in TCRdb shows in-frame clones only, minus some. The repertoire holds about 70,000 clones, with 79% as singletons. This CDR3 comprises 15 residues. Germline values: CDR1 SGDLS, CDR2 YYNGEE. V lost 2 bases and J lost 3; bases outside the gene matches: 7. The sample comes from a study of blood T cell repertoires in COVID-19. The overall study: Sites in the United States, Italy and Spain provided acute and convalescent COVID-19 samples.

The source is a woman aged 55-75 years with acute or convalescent COVID-19. The source material was peripheral blood. The chain recombines TRBV9 with TRBJ1-2; the match to TRBD1 covers 7 bases. CDR3 coding DNA: TGTGCCAGCAGCGTTTCATCCGGGACAGACTATGGCTACACCTTC. Amino acids: CASSVSSGTDYGYTF.